This T cell receptor (beta chain) was sequenced during a study of blood T cells in healthy people across ages. Combining a sample-barcoded 5' primer with a J-beta primer mix, a second PCR ran for about 7 to 11 cycles. Using its own MiXCR run on the 5' RACE reads, TCRdb lists one record per CDR3 protein. The table shows about 780,000 distinct CDR3 sequences, with roughly 25% occurring only once. The CDR3 has 14 amino acids. Germline V gene sequence: CDR1 DFQATT, CDR2 SNEGSKA (reference sequence). This clonotype was observed a handful of times. A read error may produce the germline difference seen at one junction end. Those donating, healthy Caucasian individuals from Russia, were aged 6 to 90. The sample was also reused in another study, on T cells of mothers and their children.

Sequences were obtained from blood. This rearrangement joins TRBV20-1 to TRBJ1-1; D uncertain. This clonotype was obtained from a boy under 18 in good health. DNA of the CDR3: TGCAGTGCTAGAAGCGGGAGTTTGAACACTGAAGCTTCCTTT. Encoded protein: CSARSGSLNTEASF.